Shown below are 26 T cell receptor beta chains from a single sample sequenced in a study of graft-versus-host responses after intestinal transplantation (dated by TCRdb to 2020 to 2022). The method was the immunoSEQ multiplex PCR assay. The immuneACCESS repertoire file appears here via TCRdb, limited to in-frame rearrangements. These files lack a portion of the clones; in checked studies, under half of the deficit traces to unresolved V genes, and the cause of the others is not known. The sample table holds some 10,000 clones, of which over 60% were seen once. Approximately 30% of the sample is taken by the ten largest. Specimen: PBMCs, collected about 490 days after intestinal transplant. Receptors originate from a human patient who received an intestinal transplant, so some T cells may come from the graft donor.

The chain carries TRBV7-9 and TRBJ1-6, with TRBD1 identical over 9 bases. Germline V gene lookup returns CDR1 SEHNR and CDR2 FQNEAQ (reference sequence). The CDR3 loop spans 15 amino acids. V shed 5 bases and J 10 bases; nucleotides not matched to a gene: 9. The CDR3 DNA follows: TGTGCCAGCAGCGGTAAACAGGGGGCGGGATCACCCCTCCACTTT. Amino acid sequence: CASSGKQGAGSPLHF.

J is TRBJ1-5 and V is TRBV5-1; 7 bases line up with TRBD1. V lost 3 bases to trimming and J lost 5 bases; unmatched junction nucleotides: 5. The CDR3 sequence is 14 residues long. Germline CDR1 and CDR2: SGHRS and YFSETQ. DNA for the CDR3: TGCGCCAGCAGCTGGACAGGAGGCGATCAGCCCCAGCATTTT. Amino acids: CASSWTGGDQPQHF.

The chain employs TRBV5-4 and TRBJ2-7; 7 nucleotides line up with TRBD1. The CDR3 consists of 17 residues. Trimming at V came to 0 bases and at J to 0 bases, leaving 9 bases not matched to a gene. Germline loops: CDR1 SGHNT, CDR2 YYREEE (reference sequence). The CDR3 reads CASSLASGTVSSYEQYF. For the CDR3, the DNA is TGTGCCAGCAGCTTGGCCTCCGGGACAGTGAGCTCCTACGAGCAGTACTTC.

The chain is built from TRBV7-6 and TRBJ2-3, with a weak D call TRBD2 (5 bases). The CDR3 loop spans 14 amino acids. Germline loops: CDR1 SGHVS, CDR2 FNYEAQ. V was clipped by 6 bases and J by 0 bases, with 10 bases between them. This CDR3 is CASRPASSTDTQYF. CDR3 DNA: TGTGCCAGCAGGCCCGCTAGCAGCACAGATACGCAGTATTTT.

The chain links TRBV21-1 to TRBJ1-5; whether TRBD1, the table's D call, matches the DNA was not checked. TRBV21-1 is flagged as a pseudogene. This CDR3 region has 17 residues. The CDR3 protein is CASSPQTWAFDDQPQHF. CDR3 DNA: TGTGCCAGCAGCCCCCAAACTTGGGCCTTTGACGATCAGCCCCAGCATTTT.

The rearrangement links TRBV19 to TRBJ2-4, with 8 bases that match TRBD1. V lost 5 bases and J lost 0; bases outside the gene matches: 6. Germline CDR1 and CDR2: LNHDA and SQIVND (reference sequence). This CDR3 has 16 amino acids. The CDR3 sequence is CASSARQGRAKNIQYF. CDR3 in DNA: TGTGCCAGTAGTGCCCGACAGGGGAGAGCCAAAAACATTCAGTACTTC. Full variable domain (missing parts from reference TRBV19 and TRBJ2-4): DGGITQSPKYLFRKEGQNVTLSCEQNLNHDAMYWYRQDPGQGLRLIYYSQIVNDFQKGDIAEGYSVSREKKESFPLTVTSAQKNPTAFYLCASSARQGRAKNIQYFGAGTRLSVL.

On this clone itself: The junction does not match germline at one end; this may be a read error. The chain recombines TRBV30 with TRBJ2-3; 9 nucleotides agree with TRBD2. This CDR3 has 17 amino acids. From germline, CDR1 is GTSNPN and CDR2 SVGIG (reference sequence). The CDR3 coding sequence is TGTGCCTGGAGTCCCCAAGAGGAAGCGGGAGGCACAGATGCGCAGTATTTT. The encoded protein is CAWSPQEEAGGTDAQYF.

In this sample, this clone turned up once. This chain joins TRBV4-1 and TRBJ1-5; no firm D call. The CDR3 has 14 amino acids. V dropped 3 bases and J dropped 2 bases, with 8 bases sitting between them. The germline CDR1 and CDR2 sequences are MGHRA and YSYEKL. The CDR3 DNA reads TGCGCCAGCAGCCATAGGGAACGCAATCAGCCCCAGCATTTT. It is translated as CASSHRERNQPQHF.

DNA of the CDR3: TGTGCCAGCTCACCATTTAGCGGCACAGATACGCAGTATTTT. It translates to CASSPFSGTDTQYF. The chain employs TRBV18 and TRBJ2-3; the D gene is possibly TRBD2 (5 bases). V lost 2 bases, J lost 1 base, and 7 bases lay in between. CDR3 size: 14 residues. Germline CDR1 KGHSH, CDR2 LQKENI.

The V call is TRBV5-1, the J call TRBJ1-4; D is ambiguous. Germline V gives CDR1 SGHRS, CDR2 YFSETQ. V gave up 0 bases and J gave up 1 base, with 7 bases separating them. The CDR3 has 15 amino acids. The CDR3 loop is CASSLGTVTNEKLFF. As DNA, the CDR3 is TGCGCCAGCAGCTTGGGGACGGTAACTAATGAAAAACTGTTTTTT.

The CDR3 loop reads CASSGGTPASVRLDEQFF. The CDR3 DNA sequence: TGCGCCAGCAGCGGCGGCACTCCAGCGTCAGTTCGGTTGGATGAGCAGTTCTTC. The chain links TRBV5-1 to TRBJ2-1; D is unresolved. V lost 4 bases to trimming and J lost 8 bases, with 28 bases between them. This CDR3 is built from 18 residues. The V gene's germline CDR1 is SGHRS and CDR2 YFSETQ.

This clone was recorded once. The chain combines TRBV4-2 with TRBJ1-2; perhaps TRBD1 as D (6 bases). CDR1 LGHNA and CDR2 YNFKEQ come from the germline V gene. V was cut by 5 bases and J by 4 bases, with 17 bases left in between. This CDR3 region has 15 residues. Here the CDR3 reads CASSWTEVWGYGYTF. CDR3 nucleotide sequence: TGTGCCAGCAGCTGGACAGAGGTCTGGGGCTATGGCTACACCTTC.

J is TRBJ2-2 and V is TRBV6-4; D not resolved. Trimming shortened V by 11 bases and J by 7 bases, and 14 bases separated the two germline ends. CDR3 length equals 12 residues. In germline, CDR1 is MRHNA, CDR2 SNTAGT. CDR3 protein: CAASGGHGELFF. The CDR3 nucleotides read TGTGCCGCGTCGGGTGGTCACGGGGAGCTGTTTTTT.

J is TRBJ2-7 and V is TRBV9; 9 bases map to TRBD1. CDR3 length equals 14 residues. Germline V gene data show CDR1 as SGDLS and CDR2 as YYNGEE. The V segment lost 4 bases and the J segment 3 bases; nucleotides outside the gene matches: 5. The chain's CDR3 is CASSSGTGIYEQYF. The CDR3 nucleotides are TGTGCCAGCAGCTCCGGGACAGGGATCTACGAGCAGTACTTC.

About this clone itself: The identical CDR3 is also encoded by other nucleotide sequences in the sample. The chain recombines TRBV18 with TRBJ1-5; maybe TRBD1 (5 bases). The germline V gene encodes CDR1 KGHSH and CDR2 LQKENI. There are 13 residues in the CDR3. V lost 3 bases to trimming and J lost 5 bases, with 8 bases between them. The CDR3, as DNA: TGTGCCAGCTCACCCCAGGGAGATCAGCCCCAGCATTTT. Protein product: CASSPQGDQPQHF.

This clone appeared a few times. The V gene is TRBV11-2, the J gene TRBJ2-7; 10 bases agree with TRBD1. The germline V gene encodes CDR1 SGHAT and CDR2 FQNNGV. Losses at the gene ends were 0 bases for V and 2 bases for J; bases not matched to a gene: 1. The CDR3 is 15 residues long. In DNA form, the CDR3 reads TGTGCCAGCAGCTTAGAGGGGACAGGGGCCTACGAGCAGTACTTC. It yields the protein CASSLEGTGAYEQYF.

This chain uses TRBV2 with TRBJ2-7; D is ambiguous. CDR3 length equals 12 residues. V lost 6 bases and J lost 3, with 9 bases in between. Germline-derived CDR1 and CDR2 are SNHLY and FYNNEI. This CDR3 is CASSQARYEQYF. The CDR3 DNA reads TGTGCCAGCAGCCAGGCGCGCTACGAGCAGTACTTC. Full variable domain (rest looked up from reference TRBV2 and TRBJ2-7): EPEVTQTPSHQVTQMGQEVILRCVPISNHLYFYWYRQILGQKVEFLVSFYNNEISEKSEIFDDQFSVERPDGSNFTLKIRSTKLEDSAMYFCASSQARYEQYFGPGTRLTVT.

The chain carries TRBV9 and TRBJ2-3; D gene uncertain. The V end lost 0 bases, the J end lost 9 bases, and 8 bases lay between the germline ends. The germline gives CDR1 SGDLS, CDR2 YYNGEE. The length of the CDR3 is 12 residues. This chain's CDR3 is CASSVESRTQYF. In nucleotides, the CDR3 is TGTGCCAGCAGCGTAGAGTCCAGAACGCAGTATTTT.

This sequence joins TRBV2 and TRBJ2-3; D is unclear. Germline V lookup: CDR1 SNHLY, CDR2 FYNNEI. V was cut by 4 bases and J by 0 bases, with 11 bases left in between. CDR3 length: 15 residues. In nucleotides, the CDR3 is TGTGCCAGCAGTGTGGACGGGTCTAGCACAGATACGCAGTATTTT. Amino acid sequence: CASSVDGSSTDTQYF.

This clone appeared a few times. V is TRBV6-5 and J is TRBJ1-2, with D unresolved. Per germline, CDR1 MNHEY and CDR2 SVGAGI. The germline V and J ends were trimmed by 0 bases and 3 bases, with 14 bases remaining between them. The CDR3 consists of 16 residues. In DNA, the CDR3 is TGTGCCAGCAGTTACTCCGGACGCCTCGGCGACTATGGCTACACCTTC. Protein: CASSYSGRLGDYGYTF.

The genes are TRBV5-5 and TRBJ2-5; possible D gene TRBD2, 6 bases. The germline V gene encodes CDR1 SGHKS and CDR2 YYEKEE (reference sequence). Trimming cost V 3 bases and J 0 bases, with 15 bases left between them. The CDR3 runs 16 residues. The CDR3 DNA follows: TGTGCCAGCAGCTCCTCGTTGGGGAGGTACCAAGAGACCCAGTACTTC. Its protein product is CASSSSLGRYQETQYF. Supplemented by reference TRBV5-5 and TRBJ2-5, the full variable domain reads DAGVTQSPTHLIKTRGQQVTLRCSPISGHKSVSWYQQVLGQGPQFIFQYYEKEERGRGNFPDRFSARQFPNYSSELNVNALLLGDSALYLCASSSSLGRYQETQYFGPGTRLLVL.

This rearrangement joins TRBV10-3 to TRBJ2-1; D ambiguous. CDR3 length: 13 residues. CDR1 and CDR2 from the germline V gene are ENHRY and SYGVKD. V was cut by 2 bases and J by 7 bases, with 9 bases left in between. The CDR3: CAISEEGTNEQFF. Written as DNA, the CDR3 is TGTGCCATCAGTGAGGAAGGAACAAATGAGCAGTTCTTC.

The V and J genes are TRBV6-4 and TRBJ1-2, with D uncertain. This CDR3 is 15 amino acids long. The germline gives CDR1 MRHNA, CDR2 SNTAGT. V was trimmed by 5 bases and J by 4 bases, leaving 17 bases between them. In nucleotides, the CDR3 is TGTGCCAGCAGTCCATCAGGAGGGATAATCTATGGCTACACCTTC. It yields the protein CASSPSGGIIYGYTF.

The chain couples TRBV28 to TRBJ2-7; 7 bases match TRBD1. CDR1 is MDHEN and CDR2 is SYDVKM in the germline V gene. The CDR3 is made up of 14 amino acids. Trimming cost V 6 bases and J 4 bases; bases outside gene matches: 9. The CDR3 loop reads CASSLRDRPYEQYF. As DNA, the CDR3 is TGTGCCAGCAGCCTCCGGGACAGACCATACGAGCAGTACTTC. Combining the CDR3 with reference TRBV28 and TRBJ2-7 gives the whole variable domain DVKVTQSSRYLVKRTGEKVFLECVQDMDHENMFWYRQDPGLGLRLIYFSYDVKMKEKGDIPEGYSVSREKKERFSLILESASTNQTSMYLCASSLRDRPYEQYFGPGTRLTVT.

This sequence joins TRBV18 and TRBJ1-3, with D unresolved. The V gene lost 1 base and the J gene lost 2 bases, with 6 bases spanning the gap. From germline, CDR1 is KGHSH and CDR2 LQKENI. The CDR3 consists of 14 residues. CDR3 residues: CASSPRQAGNTIYF. The CDR3 DNA is TGTGCCAGCTCACCACGGCAGGCTGGAAACACCATATATTTT. Full variable domain (remainder filled in from reference TRBV18 and TRBJ1-3): NAGVMQNPRHLVRRRGQEARLRCSPMKGHSHVYWYRQLPEEGLKFMVYLQKENIIDESGMPKERFSAEFPKEGPSILRIQQVVRGDSAAYFCASSPRQAGNTIYFGEGSWLTVV.

The chain employs TRBV25-1 and TRBJ2-5; no reliable D call. The CDR3 consists of 14 residues. Looked up from germline, CDR1 is MGHDK and CDR2 is SYGVNS. Trimming shortened V by 4 bases and J by 5 bases, and 14 bases separated the two germline ends. CDR3 nucleotides: TGTGCCAGCAGTGGCGGCTGGTCCGGGGAGACCCAGTACTTC. It encodes CASSGGWSGETQYF.